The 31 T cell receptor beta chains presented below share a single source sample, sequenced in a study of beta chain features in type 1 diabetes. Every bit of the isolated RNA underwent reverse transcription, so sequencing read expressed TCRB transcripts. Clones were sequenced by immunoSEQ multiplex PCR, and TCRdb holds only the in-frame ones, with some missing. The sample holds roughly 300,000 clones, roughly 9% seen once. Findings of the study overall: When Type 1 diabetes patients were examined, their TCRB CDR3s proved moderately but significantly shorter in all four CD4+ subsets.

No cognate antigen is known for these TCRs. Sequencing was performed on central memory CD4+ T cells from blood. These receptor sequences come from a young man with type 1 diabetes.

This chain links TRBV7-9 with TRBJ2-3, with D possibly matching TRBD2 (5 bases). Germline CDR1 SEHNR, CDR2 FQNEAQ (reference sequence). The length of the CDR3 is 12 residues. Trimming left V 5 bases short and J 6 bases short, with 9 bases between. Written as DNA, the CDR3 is TGTGCCAGCAGCCCGAGGGCCGATACGCAGTATTTT. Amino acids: CASSPRADTQYF. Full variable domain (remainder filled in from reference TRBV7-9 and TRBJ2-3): DTGVSQNPRHKITKRGQNVTFRCDPISEHNRLYWYRQTLGQGPEFLTYFQNEAQLEKSRLLSDRFSAERPKGSFSTLEIQRTEQGDSAMYLCASSPRADTQYFGPGTRLTVL.

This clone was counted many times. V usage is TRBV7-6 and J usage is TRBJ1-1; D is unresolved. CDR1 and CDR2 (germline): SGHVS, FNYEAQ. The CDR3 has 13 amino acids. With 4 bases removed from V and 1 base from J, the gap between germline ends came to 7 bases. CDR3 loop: CASSSEQNTEAFF. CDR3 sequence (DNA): TGTGCCAGCAGCTCGGAGCAGAACACTGAAGCTTTCTTT. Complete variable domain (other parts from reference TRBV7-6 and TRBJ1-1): GAGVSQSPRYKVTKRGQDVALRCDPISGHVSLYWYRQALGQGPEFLTYFNYEAQQDKSGLPNDRFSAERPEGSISTLTIQRTEQRDSAMYRCASSSEQNTEAFFGQGTRLTVV.

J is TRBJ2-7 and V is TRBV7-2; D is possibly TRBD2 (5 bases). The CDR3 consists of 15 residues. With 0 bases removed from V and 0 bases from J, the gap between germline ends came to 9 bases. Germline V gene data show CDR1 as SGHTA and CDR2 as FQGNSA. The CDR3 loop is CASSLAGLSSYEQYF. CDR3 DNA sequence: TGTGCCAGCAGCTTAGCCGGACTGAGCTCCTACGAGCAGTACTTC.

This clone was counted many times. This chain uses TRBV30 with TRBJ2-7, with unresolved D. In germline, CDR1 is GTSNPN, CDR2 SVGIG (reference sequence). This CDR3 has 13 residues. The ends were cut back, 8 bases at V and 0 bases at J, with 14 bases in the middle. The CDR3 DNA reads TGTGCCGCGACCATAATGGGCTCCTACGAGCAGTACTTC. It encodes CAATIMGSYEQYF. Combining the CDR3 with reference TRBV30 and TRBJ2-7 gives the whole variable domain SQTIHQWPATLVQPVGSPLSLECTVEGTSNPNLYWYRQAAGRGLQLLFYSVGIGQISSEVPQNLSASRPQDRQFILSSKKLLLSDSGFYLCAATIMGSYEQYFGPGTRLTVT.

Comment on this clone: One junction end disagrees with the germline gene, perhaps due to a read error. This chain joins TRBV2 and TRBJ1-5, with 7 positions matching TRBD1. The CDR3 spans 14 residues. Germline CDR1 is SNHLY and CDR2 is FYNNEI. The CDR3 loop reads CASREGTVNQPQHF. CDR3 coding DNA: TGTGCCAGCAGAGAAGGGACAGTTAATCAGCCCCAGCATTTT.

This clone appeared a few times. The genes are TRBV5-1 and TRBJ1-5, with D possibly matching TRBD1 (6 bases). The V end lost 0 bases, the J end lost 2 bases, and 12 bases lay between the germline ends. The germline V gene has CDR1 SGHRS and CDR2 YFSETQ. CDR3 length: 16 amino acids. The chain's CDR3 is CASSLEAGAGNQPQHF. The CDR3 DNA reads TGCGCCAGCAGCTTGGAGGCGGGGGCGGGCAATCAGCCCCAGCATTTT.

The CDR3 DNA is TGTGCCAGCAGCCAAGTCAATGGGTATCAAGAGACCCAGTACTTC. Protein sequence: CASSQVNGYQETQYF. This sequence joins TRBV7-9 and TRBJ2-5; D gene unclear. The germline V and J ends were trimmed by 5 bases and 2 bases, with 15 bases remaining between them. The V gene's germline CDR1 is SEHNR and CDR2 FQNEAQ (reference sequence). The CDR3 extends over 15 amino acids.

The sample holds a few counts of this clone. Here the CDR3 reads CASSAASTTSRGTDTQYF. The CDR3 DNA reads TGCGCCAGCAGCGCCGCATCTACGACTAGTAGGGGGACAGATACGCAGTATTTT. This chain links TRBV5-1 with TRBJ2-3, with D perhaps TRBD1 or TRBD2 (6 bases each). The CDR3 length is 18 residues. Germline values: CDR1 SGHRS, CDR2 YFSETQ. Trimming removed 4 bases at V and 3 bases at J, with 24 bases between.

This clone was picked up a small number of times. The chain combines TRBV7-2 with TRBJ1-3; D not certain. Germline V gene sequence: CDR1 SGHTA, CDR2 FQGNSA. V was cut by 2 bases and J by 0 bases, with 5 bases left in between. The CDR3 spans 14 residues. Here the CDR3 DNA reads TGTGCCAGCAGCTTAAAAACCTCTGGAAACACCATATATTTT. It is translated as CASSLKTSGNTIYF.

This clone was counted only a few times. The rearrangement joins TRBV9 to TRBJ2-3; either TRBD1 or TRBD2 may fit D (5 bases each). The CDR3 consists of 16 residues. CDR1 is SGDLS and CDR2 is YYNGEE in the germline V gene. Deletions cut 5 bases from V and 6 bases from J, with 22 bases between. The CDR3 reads CASSDNVGDPPDTQYF. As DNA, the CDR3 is TGTGCCAGCAGTGATAATGTAGGGGACCCACCCGATACGCAGTATTTT. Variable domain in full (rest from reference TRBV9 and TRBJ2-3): DSGVTQTPKHLITATGQRVTLRCSPRSGDLSVYWYQQSLDQGLQFLIQYYNGEERAKGNILERFSAQQFPDLHSELNLSSLELGDSALYFCASSDNVGDPPDTQYFGPGTRLTVL.

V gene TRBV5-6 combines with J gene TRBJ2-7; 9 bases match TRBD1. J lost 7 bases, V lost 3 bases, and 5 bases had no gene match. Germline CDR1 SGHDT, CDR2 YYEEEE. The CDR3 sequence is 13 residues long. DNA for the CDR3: TGTGCCAGCAGCTCCGGGACAGGGAATGAGCAGTACTTC. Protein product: CASSSGTGNEQYF.

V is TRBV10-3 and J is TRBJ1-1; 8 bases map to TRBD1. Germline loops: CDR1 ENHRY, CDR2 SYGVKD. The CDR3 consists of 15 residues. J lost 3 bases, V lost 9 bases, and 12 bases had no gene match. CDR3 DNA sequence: TGTGCCATAGGGACAGGTCCCCGACGGGACACTGAAGCTTTCTTT. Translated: CAIGTGPRRDTEAFF.

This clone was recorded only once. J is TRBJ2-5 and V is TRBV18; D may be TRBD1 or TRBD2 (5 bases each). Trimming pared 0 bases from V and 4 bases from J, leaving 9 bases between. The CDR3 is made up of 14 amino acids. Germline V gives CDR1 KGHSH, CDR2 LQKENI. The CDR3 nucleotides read TGTGCCAGCTCACCACCAAGTGGGGGAGAGACCCAGTACTTC. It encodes CASSPPSGGETQYF.

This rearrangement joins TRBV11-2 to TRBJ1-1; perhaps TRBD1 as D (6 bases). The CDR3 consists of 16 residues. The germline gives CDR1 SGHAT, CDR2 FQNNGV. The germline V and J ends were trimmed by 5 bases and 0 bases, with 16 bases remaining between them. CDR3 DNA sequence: TGTGCCAGCAGCCCGCGTAGGACAGCTATGAACACTGAAGCTTTCTTT. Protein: CASSPRRTAMNTEAFF.

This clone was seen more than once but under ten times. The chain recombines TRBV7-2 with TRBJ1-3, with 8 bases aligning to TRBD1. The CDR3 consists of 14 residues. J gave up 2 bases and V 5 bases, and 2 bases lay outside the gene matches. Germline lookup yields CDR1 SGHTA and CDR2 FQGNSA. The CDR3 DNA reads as TGTGCCAGCAGCCCGACAGGGGCTGGAAACACCATATATTTT. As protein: CASSPTGAGNTIYF. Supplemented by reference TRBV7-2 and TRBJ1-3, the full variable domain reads GAGVSQSPSNKVTEKGKDVELRCDPISGHTALYWYRQSLGQGLEFLIYFQGNSAPDKSGLPSDRFSAERTGGSVSTLTIQRTQQEDSAVYLCASSPTGAGNTIYFGEGSWLTVV.

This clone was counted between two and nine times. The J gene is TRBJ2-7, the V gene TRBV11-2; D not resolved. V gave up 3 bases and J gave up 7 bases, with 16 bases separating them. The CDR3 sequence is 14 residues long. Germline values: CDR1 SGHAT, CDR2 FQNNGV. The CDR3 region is CASSLALLPGEQYF. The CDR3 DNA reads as TGTGCCAGCAGCTTGGCATTGTTACCTGGAGAGCAGTACTTC.

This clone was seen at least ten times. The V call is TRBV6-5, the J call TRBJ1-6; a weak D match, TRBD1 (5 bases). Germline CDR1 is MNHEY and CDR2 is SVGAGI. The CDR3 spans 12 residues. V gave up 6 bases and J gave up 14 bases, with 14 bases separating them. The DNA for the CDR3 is TGTGCCAGCAGCATCAAAACAGGTTCCCTCCACTTT. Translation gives CASSIKTGSLHF.

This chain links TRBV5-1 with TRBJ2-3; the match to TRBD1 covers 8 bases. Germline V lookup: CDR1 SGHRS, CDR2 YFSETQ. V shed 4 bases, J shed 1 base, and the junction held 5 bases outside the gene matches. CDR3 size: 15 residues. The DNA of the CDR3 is TGCGCCAGCAGCATAAGACAGGGGCGCACAGATACGCAGTATTTT. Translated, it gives CASSIRQGRTDTQYF.

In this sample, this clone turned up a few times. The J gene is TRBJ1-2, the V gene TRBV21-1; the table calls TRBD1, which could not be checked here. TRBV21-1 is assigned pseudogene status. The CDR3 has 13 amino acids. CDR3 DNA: TGTGCCAGCAGCATTCACAGTTCGTCCGGCTACACCTTC. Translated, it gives CASSIHSSSGYTF.

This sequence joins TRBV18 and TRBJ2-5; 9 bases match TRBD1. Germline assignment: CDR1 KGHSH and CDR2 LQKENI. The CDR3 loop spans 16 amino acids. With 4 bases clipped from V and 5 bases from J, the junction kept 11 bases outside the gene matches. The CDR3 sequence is CASSQMTGGDGETQYF. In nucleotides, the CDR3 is TGTGCCAGCTCACAAATGACAGGGGGAGACGGCGAGACCCAGTACTTC.

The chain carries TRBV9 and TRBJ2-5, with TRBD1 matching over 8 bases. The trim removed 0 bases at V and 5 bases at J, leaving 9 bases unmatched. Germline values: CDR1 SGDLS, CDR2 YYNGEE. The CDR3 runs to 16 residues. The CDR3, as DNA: TGTGCCAGCAGCGTAGCTGCAGGGGGCGCGGGGGAGACCCAGTACTTC. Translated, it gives CASSVAAGGAGETQYF.

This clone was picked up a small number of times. The CDR3 is CASSDAWTGLNTEAFF. CDR3 DNA sequence: TGCGCCAGCAGCGACGCATGGACAGGACTGAACACTGAAGCTTTCTTT. The rearrangement joins TRBV5-1 to TRBJ1-1, with 7 bases identical to TRBD1. Germline values: CDR1 SGHRS, CDR2 YFSETQ. The J segment lost 0 bases and the V segment lost 4 bases, leaving 9 bases of the junction unmatched. CDR3 length: 16 residues.

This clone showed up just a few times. The CDR3 here is CASSKGDAATNEKLFF. The CDR3 DNA sequence: TGTGCCAGCTCGAAGGGGGACGCTGCAACTAATGAAAAACTGTTTTTT. The chain carries TRBV25-1 and TRBJ1-4, with D possibly matching TRBD1 (6 bases). The CDR3 runs 16 residues. The V gene lost 8 bases and the J gene lost 0 bases, with 16 bases spanning the gap. From germline, CDR1 is MGHDK and CDR2 SYGVNS.

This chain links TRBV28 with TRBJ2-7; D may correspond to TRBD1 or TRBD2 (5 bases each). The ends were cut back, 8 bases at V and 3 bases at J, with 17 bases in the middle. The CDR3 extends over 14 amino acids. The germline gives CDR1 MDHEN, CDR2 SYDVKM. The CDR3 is CASGKPGLDYEQYF. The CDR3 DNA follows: TGTGCCAGCGGTAAACCGGGGCTTGACTACGAGCAGTACTTC.

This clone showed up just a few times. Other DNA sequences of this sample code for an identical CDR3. CDR3 protein: CASSLGQGETQYF. The CDR3 DNA follows: TGCGCCAGCAGCCTGGGACAGGGGGAGACCCAGTACTTC. The chain combines TRBV5-1 with TRBJ2-5, with 10 bases identical to TRBD1. In germline, CDR1 is SGHRS, CDR2 YFSETQ. The CDR3 is made up of 13 amino acids. The trim removed 4 bases at V and 5 bases at J, leaving 2 bases unmatched.

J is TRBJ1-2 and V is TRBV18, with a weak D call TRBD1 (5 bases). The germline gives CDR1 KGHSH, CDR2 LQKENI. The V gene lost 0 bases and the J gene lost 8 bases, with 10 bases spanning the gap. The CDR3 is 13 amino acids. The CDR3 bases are TGTGCCAGCTCACCACCTGGCAGGGTCGGCTACACCTTC. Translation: CASSPPGRVGYTF.

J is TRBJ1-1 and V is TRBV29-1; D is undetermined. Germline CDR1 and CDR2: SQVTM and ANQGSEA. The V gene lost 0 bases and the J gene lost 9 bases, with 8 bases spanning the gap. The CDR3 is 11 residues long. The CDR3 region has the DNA TGCAGCGTTGAAGAGGCAGGCAAAGCTTTCTTT. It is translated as CSVEEAGKAFF.

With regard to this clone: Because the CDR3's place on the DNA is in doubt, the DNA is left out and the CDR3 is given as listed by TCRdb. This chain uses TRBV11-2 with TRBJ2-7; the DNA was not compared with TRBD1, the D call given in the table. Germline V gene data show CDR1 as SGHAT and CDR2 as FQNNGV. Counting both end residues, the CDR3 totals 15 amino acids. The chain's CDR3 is CASSLERDSTYEQYF.

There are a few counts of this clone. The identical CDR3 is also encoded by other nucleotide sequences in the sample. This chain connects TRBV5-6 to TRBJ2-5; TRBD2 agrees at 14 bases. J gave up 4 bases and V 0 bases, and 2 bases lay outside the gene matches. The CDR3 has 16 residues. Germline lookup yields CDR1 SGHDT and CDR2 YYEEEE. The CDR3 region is CASSLGLAGGRETQYF. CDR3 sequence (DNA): TGTGCCAGCAGCTTGGGACTAGCGGGGGGGCGAGAGACCCAGTACTTC.

CDR3 bases: TGTGCCAGCAGCCTTACAGGGGGCTGGGACATTCAGTACTTC. Translating gives CASSLTGGWDIQYF. This rearrangement joins TRBV7-6 to TRBJ2-4, with TRBD1 identical over 9 bases. Trimming took 5 bases from V and 8 from J; bases not matched to a gene: 7. CDR3 size: 14 residues. The germline V gene has CDR1 SGHVS and CDR2 FNYEAQ.

The CDR3 region has the DNA TGTGCCAGCAGCGCCGGGACACCCGGAGGGGGGGCCACCGGGGAGCTGTTTTTT. Translation: CASSAGTPGGGATGELFF. This chain connects TRBV7-9 to TRBJ2-2; possibly TRBD2 for D (7 bases). This CDR3 spans 18 amino acids. Trimming took off 5 bases at V and 4 bases at J, with 23 bases between the two ends. Germline assignment: CDR1 SEHNR and CDR2 FQNEAQ (reference sequence).